Below, 22 T cell receptor beta chains from the same sample are listed, as sequenced in a study of post-analysis software for immune sequencing data. Each TCR beta cDNA library carried unique molecular identifiers. TCRdb ran MiXCR on the PCR reads and lists one entry per CDR3 protein. The sample has roughly 700,000 distinct CDR3 sequences; 25% to 30% are singletons. The study, taken as a whole, reports: The five TRBV segments detected at higher frequency in patients than in controls included TRBV5-6, TRBV5-1 and TRBV20-1.

Their antigen targets remain unknown. Sequenced sample: blood. All receptors derive from a girl between 10 and 17 years old with multiple sclerosis.

V usage is TRBV9 and J usage is TRBJ2-1, with 10 nucleotides matching TRBD2. The CDR3 has 14 amino acids. CDR1 and CDR2 from the germline V gene are SGDLS and YYNGEE. The junction had 6 bases not matched to a gene; V was cut back by 2 bases and J by 10 bases. The CDR3: CASSVASGSYEQFF. DNA for the CDR3: TGTGCCAGCAGCGTCGCTAGCGGGAGCTACGAGCAGTTCTTC.

V gene TRBV4-3 combines with J gene TRBJ2-7; D uncertain. This CDR3 region has 14 residues. Germline V CDR1 and CDR2: LGHNA, YSLEER. The germline V and J ends were trimmed by 0 bases and 4 bases, with 10 bases remaining between them. CDR3 sequence reads: CASSQDSGGYEQYF. CDR3 nucleotides: TGCGCCAGCAGCCAAGATTCGGGTGGGTACGAGCAGTACTTC.

The V call is TRBV28, the J call TRBJ1-1; D is uncertain. With 1 base removed from V and 4 bases from J, the gap between germline ends came to 10 bases. Germline assignment: CDR1 MDHEN and CDR2 SYDVKM. This CDR3 region has 14 residues. The CDR3: CASSLFRSRTEAFF. CDR3 sequence (DNA): TGTGCCAGCAGTTTATTCAGGAGTCGCACTGAAGCTTTCTTT.

This clonotype was detected only a few times. V gene TRBV5-1 combines with J gene TRBJ1-4; D perhaps matches TRBD1 (5 bases). CDR1 is SGHRS, CDR2 YFSETQ, per germline. CDR3 length: 14 amino acids. V lost 4 bases and J lost 8, with 15 bases in between. Here the CDR3 DNA reads TGCGCCAGCAGCCCGGACACCCAGAGCGAAAAACTGTTTTTT. Translated, it gives CASSPDTQSEKLFF.

The sample holds a few counts of this clonotype. The genes are TRBV9 and TRBJ2-1; 7 bases line up with TRBD2. Germline-derived CDR1 and CDR2 are SGDLS and YYNGEE. The CDR3 extends over 17 amino acids. J gave up 8 bases and V 4 bases, and 18 bases lay outside the gene matches. The CDR3 DNA reads as TGTGCCAGCAGCCAGGCATCGAGCGGGATGGGACGGGATGAGCAGTTCTTC. Protein sequence: CASSQASSGMGRDEQFF.

V and J are TRBV4-3 and TRBJ1-5, with D possibly TRBD1 on 6 matching bases. Looked up from germline, CDR1 is LGHNA and CDR2 is YSLEER. The ends were cut back, 0 bases at V and 5 bases at J, with 11 bases in the middle. The CDR3 loop spans 15 amino acids. For the CDR3, the DNA is TGCGCCAGCAGCCAAGACACAGGGTACGATCAGCCCCAGCATTTT. This codes for CASSQDTGYDQPQHF.

This clonotype was recorded at least ten times. J is TRBJ2-5 and V is TRBV3-1, with D tentatively TRBD2 (7 bases). The CDR3 runs to 14 residues. The germline V gene encodes CDR1 LGHDT and CDR2 YNNKEL (reference sequence). Deletions cut 4 bases from V and 7 bases from J, with 16 bases between. The CDR3 loop is CASSRRRGGWTQYF. The CDR3 DNA reads as TGTGCCAGCAGCCGGCGGAGGGGGGGGTGGACCCAGTACTTC.

This clonotype turned up a few times. V is TRBV7-9 and J is TRBJ1-1; a weak D match, TRBD1 (6 bases). The germline V and J ends were trimmed by 4 bases and 4 bases, with 7 bases remaining between them. Looked up from germline, CDR1 is SEHNR and CDR2 is FQNEAQ (reference sequence). The CDR3 is 12 residues long. In DNA, the CDR3 is TGTGCCAGCAGCTCAGGGGCCACTGAAGCTTTCTTT. Translation: CASSSGATEAFF.

This clonotype was counted between two and nine times. V usage is TRBV20-1 and J usage is TRBJ2-5; D may be TRBD1 (6 bases). Trimming left V 0 bases short and J 0 bases short, with 11 bases between. Germline CDR1 and CDR2: DFQATT and SNEGSKA (reference sequence). The CDR3 loop spans 15 amino acids. CDR3 residues: CSARDCTGNQETQYF. Here the CDR3 DNA reads TGCAGTGCTAGAGATTGTACAGGGAACCAAGAGACCCAGTACTTC.

The gene calls are TRBV20-1 and TRBJ1-1; 11 positions agree with TRBD1. The CDR3 is made up of 14 amino acids. V lost 1 base, J lost 3 bases, and 1 base stayed unmatched. CDR1 is DFQATT, CDR2 SNEGSKA, per germline (reference sequence). This CDR3 reads CSARGDRGDTEAFF. CDR3 sequence (DNA): TGCAGTGCTAGAGGGGACAGGGGGGACACTGAAGCTTTCTTT.

With regard to this clonotype: The junction and the germline gene differ at one end; a read error may be behind it. V usage is TRBV7-2 and J usage is TRBJ1-2; unclear D gene. In germline, CDR1 is SGHTA, CDR2 FQGNSA. The CDR3 is 13 amino acids. CDR3 sequence (DNA): TGTGCCAGCAGCTTAACGACGGGATATGGCTGCACCTTC. Protein sequence: CASSLTTGYGCTF.

The chain recombines TRBV7-2 with TRBJ2-4; D not resolved. The CDR3 has 13 amino acids. Germline CDR1 reads SGHTA; CDR2 reads FQGNSA. V lost 3 bases, J lost 13 bases, and 16 bases lay in between. The DNA of the CDR3 is TGTGCCAGCAGCTTGGATGGCACAACGAGGCAGTACTTC. This encodes CASSLDGTTRQYF.

V and J are TRBV9 and TRBJ2-1, with a tentative D call TRBD2 (5 bases). This CDR3 is built from 16 residues. The germline V gene has CDR1 SGDLS and CDR2 YYNGEE. V was clipped by 0 bases and J by 0 bases, with 10 bases between them. In DNA form, the CDR3 reads TGTGCCAGCAGCGTAGGACCGGGATACTCCTACAATGAGCAGTTCTTC. Translating it yields CASSVGPGYSYNEQFF. Supplemented by reference TRBV9 and TRBJ2-1, the full variable domain reads DSGVTQTPKHLITATGQRVTLRCSPRSGDLSVYWYQQSLDQGLQFLIQYYNGEERAKGNILERFSAQQFPDLHSELNLSSLELGDSALYFCASSVGPGYSYNEQFFGPGTRLTVL.

The chain employs TRBV28 and TRBJ2-3, with TRBD2 matching over 9 bases. The CDR3 totals 14 residues. Germline CDR1 reads MDHEN; CDR2 reads SYDVKM. V shed 3 bases and J 7 bases; nucleotides not matched to a gene: 5. The CDR3 here is CASSFAGGDNTQYF. CDR3 in DNA: TGTGCCAGCAGTTTTGCGGGAGGGGATAATACGCAGTATTTT.

The chain is built from TRBV20-1 and TRBJ2-6, with a weak D call TRBD2 (5 bases). The CDR3 totals 15 residues. CDR1 and CDR2 (germline): DFQATT, SNEGSKA (reference sequence). V lost 3 bases and J 3 bases, leaving 12 bases between the germline ends. The CDR3 coding sequence is TGCAGTGCTAGTCTAGAGGGCTTTGGGGCCAACGTCCTGACTTTC. Protein sequence: CSASLEGFGANVLTF.

The V gene is TRBV16, the J gene TRBJ2-1; either TRBD1 or TRBD2 may supply D (6 bases each). This CDR3 comprises 16 residues. V shed 4 bases and J shed 8 bases, with 21 bases lying between them. Germline V CDR1 and CDR2: KGHSY, FQNENV. The CDR3 nucleotides are TGTGCCAGCAGCCCCCTCCTAACTATCGGGGGCGATGAGCAGTTCTTC. Protein sequence: CASSPLLTIGGDEQFF.

This clonotype appeared many times. The rearrangement joins TRBV29-1 to TRBJ2-7, with 14 bases aligning to TRBD2. The CDR3 spans 14 residues. The V gene end was trimmed by 1 base and the J gene end by 6 bases; junction bases not matched to a gene: 2. CDR1 is SQVTM, CDR2 ANQGSEA, per germline. In nucleotides, the CDR3 is TGCAGCGTTGAAGGGACTAGCGGGAGGCGCGAGCAGTACTTC. Residues: CSVEGTSGRREQYF.

The chain is built from TRBV28 and TRBJ2-3; D might be TRBD1 or TRBD2, each matching 5 bases. The CDR3 consists of 15 residues. V was trimmed by 1 base and J by 3 bases, leaving 11 bases between them. The germline V gene encodes CDR1 MDHEN and CDR2 SYDVKM. CDR3 sequence reads: CASSLSKRGTDTQYF. For the CDR3, the DNA is TGTGCCAGCAGTTTATCCAAGAGGGGAACAGATACGCAGTATTTT. Filled out from reference TRBV28 and TRBJ2-3, the complete variable domain reads DVKVTQSSRYLVKRTGEKVFLECVQDMDHENMFWYRQDPGLGLRLIYFSYDVKMKEKGDIPEGYSVSREKKERFSLILESASTNQTSMYLCASSLSKRGTDTQYFGPGTRLTVL.

V usage is TRBV27 and J usage is TRBJ2-1; 13 bases match TRBD2. CDR3 length: 20 amino acids. Germline CDR1 reads MNHEY; CDR2 reads SMNVEV (reference sequence). V shed 4 bases and J 0 bases; nucleotides not matched to a gene: 12. The CDR3 is CASSSVRKGTSGNSYNEQFF. CDR3 bases: TGTGCCAGCAGTTCGGTAAGGAAAGGGACTAGCGGGAACTCCTACAATGAGCAGTTCTTC.

About this clonotype: Germline and junction disagree at one end, which may indicate a read error. The chain links TRBV7-9 to TRBJ1-2, with TRBD1 as a possible D gene (6 bases). CDR1 SEHNR and CDR2 FQNEAQ come from the germline V gene (reference sequence). The CDR3 runs to 13 residues. CDR3 residues: CASRVSGAGGYIF. Written as DNA, the CDR3 is TGTGCCAGCAGAGTGTCCGGCGCTGGGGGCTACATCTTC.

This chain uses TRBV15 with TRBJ2-5, with D possibly TRBD2 on 5 matching bases. CDR3 length equals 15 residues. Deletions cut 0 bases from V and 7 bases from J, with 15 bases between. The germline CDR1 and CDR2 sequences are LNHNV and YYDKDF (reference sequence). CDR3 region: CATSRDVGRQWTQYF. CDR3 DNA: TGTGCCACCAGCAGAGATGTAGGGAGACAATGGACCCAGTACTTC. Full variable domain (missing parts from reference TRBV15 and TRBJ2-5): DAMVIQNPRYQVTQFGKPVTLSCSQTLNHNVMYWYQQKSSQAPKLLFHYYDKDFNNEADTPDNFQSRRPNTSFCFLDIRSPGLGDTAMYLCATSRDVGRQWTQYFGPGTRLLVL.

The genes are TRBV20-1 and TRBJ2-5; 8 bases match TRBD2. The CDR3 loop spans 13 amino acids. Germline lookup yields CDR1 DFQATT and CDR2 SNEGSKA (reference sequence). Losses at the gene ends were 6 bases for V and 11 bases for J; bases not matched to a gene: 14. This CDR3 reads CSAVGRGESEQYF. CDR3 DNA sequence: TGCAGTGCGGTCGGGAGGGGAGAATCGGAGCAGTACTTC.